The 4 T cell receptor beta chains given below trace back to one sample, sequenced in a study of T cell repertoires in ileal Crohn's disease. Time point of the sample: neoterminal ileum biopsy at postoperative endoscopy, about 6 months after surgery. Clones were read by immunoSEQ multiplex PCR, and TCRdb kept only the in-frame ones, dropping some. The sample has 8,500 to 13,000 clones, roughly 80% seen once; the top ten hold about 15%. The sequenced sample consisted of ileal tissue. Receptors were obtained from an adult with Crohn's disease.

The CDR3 protein is CASSDTPGIYF. For the CDR3, the DNA is TGCGCCAGCAGTGATACGCCAGGAATCTACTTC. This chain joins TRBV10-2 and TRBJ2-7; D call uncertain. This CDR3 has 11 residues. Per the germline V gene, CDR1 is WSHSY and CDR2 is SAAADI. The V and J ends lost 3 bases and 13 bases respectively, with 13 bases between them.

DNA of the CDR3: TGTGCCAGCAGCCCCCGGGTAGCGGGAGATGAGAATGAGCAGTTCTTC. This gives the protein CASSPRVAGDENEQFF. The gene calls are TRBV9 and TRBJ2-1; 9 nucleotides line up with TRBD2. Germline assignment: CDR1 SGDLS and CDR2 YYNGEE. This CDR3 has 16 residues. V lost 4 bases to trimming and J lost 7 bases; unmatched junction nucleotides: 12.

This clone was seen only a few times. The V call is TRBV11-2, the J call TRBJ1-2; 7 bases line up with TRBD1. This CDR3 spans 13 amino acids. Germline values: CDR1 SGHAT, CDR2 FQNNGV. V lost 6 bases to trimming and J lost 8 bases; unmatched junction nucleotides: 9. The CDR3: CASRDDRVGGYTF. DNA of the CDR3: TGTGCCAGCAGAGATGACAGGGTGGGAGGCTACACCTTC. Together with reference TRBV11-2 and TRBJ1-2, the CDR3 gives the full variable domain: EAGVAQSPRYKIIEKRQSVAFWCNPISGHATLYWYQQILGQGPKLLIQFQNNGVVDDSQLPKDRFSAERLKGVDSTLKIQPAKLEDSAVYLCASRDDRVGGYTFGSGTRLTVV.

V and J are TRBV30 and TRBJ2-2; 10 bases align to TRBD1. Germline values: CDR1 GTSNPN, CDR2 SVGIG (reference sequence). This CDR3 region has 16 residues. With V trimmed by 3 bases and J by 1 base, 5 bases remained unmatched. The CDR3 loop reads CAWRGRTGGNTGELFF. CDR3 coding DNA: TGTGCCTGGAGGGGTAGGACAGGGGGGAACACCGGGGAGCTGTTTTTT.